The 30 T cell receptor beta chains below all came from one sample that was sequenced in a study of T-cell reconstitution after alpha-beta-depleted transplantation in children. Preparing the TCRbeta library involved the use of unique molecular identifiers. TCRdb re-analysed the PCR reads in MiXCR, keeping a single row per CDR3 protein. The sample holds tens of thousands of distinct CDR3 sequences, roughly 4.9% seen once. The material was PBMCs, mostly from graft donor cells, obtained 180 days after TCRalphabeta/CD19-depleted stem cell transplant. These receptors were collected from a boy under three years old who had a stem cell transplant for acute myeloid leukemia, so the T cells may come from the graft donor.

This clonotype was seen ten or more times. This chain links TRBV7-2 with TRBJ2-5, with TRBD2 identical over 10 bases. Germline CDR1 reads SGHTA; CDR2 reads FQGNSA. The CDR3 has 14 amino acids. V lost 4 bases, J lost 13 bases, and 12 bases stayed unmatched. This CDR3 reads CASSSSTSGVMWYF. For the CDR3, the DNA is TGTGCCAGCAGCTCCTCCACTAGCGGGGTTATGTGGTACTTC.

This clonotype was seen ten or more times. The chain employs TRBV5-6 and TRBJ2-5, with 9 bases fitting TRBD1. This CDR3 comprises 15 residues. V shed 3 bases and J 4 bases; nucleotides not matched to a gene: 7. The germline V gene encodes CDR1 SGHDT and CDR2 YYEEEE. CDR3 region: CASSSQDRGGETQYF. The CDR3 region has the DNA TGTGCCAGCAGCTCTCAGGACAGGGGAGGAGAGACCCAGTACTTC.

The sample holds many counts of this clonotype. The chain is built from TRBV20-1 and TRBJ2-1; TRBD2 agrees at 13 bases. J gave up 0 bases and V 0 bases, and 17 bases lay outside the gene matches. This CDR3 comprises 22 residues. The germline gives CDR1 DFQATT, CDR2 SNEGSKA (reference sequence). In DNA form, the CDR3 reads TGCAGTGCTAGAGATCTGGTCCCGACTAGCGGGGGGTCGATAAGCTCCTACAATGAGCAGTTCTTC. Translated: CSARDLVPTSGGSISSYNEQFF.

This clonotype has ten or more counts. The chain is built from TRBV23-1 and TRBJ2-7; D gene uncertain. TRBV23-1 is known as an ORF, though its function is uncertain. CDR3 length: 14 residues. Trimming shortened V by 11 bases and J by 0 bases, and 17 bases separated the two germline ends. The CDR3 here is CAGTTDRSSYEQYV. CDR3 nucleotide sequence: TGCGCCGGCACAACGGACCGGAGCTCCTACGAGCAGTACGTC.

This clonotype was recorded at least ten times. The chain combines TRBV7-9 with TRBJ1-2; weak D call: TRBD1 (5 bases). CDR1 and CDR2 (germline): SEHNR, FQNEAQ (reference sequence). The CDR3 consists of 17 residues. V was trimmed by 1 base and J by 3 bases, leaving 18 bases between them. Here the CDR3 reads CASSLGPRDPVDYGYTF. As DNA, the CDR3 is TGTGCCAGCAGCTTAGGTCCCCGGGACCCGGTAGACTATGGCTACACCTTC.

In this sample, this clonotype turned up many times. The V call is TRBV5-1, the J call TRBJ1-1, with TRBD1 as a possible D gene (5 bases). Germline CDR1 reads SGHRS; CDR2 reads YFSETQ. The CDR3 runs to 12 residues. The ends were cut back, 5 bases at V and 1 base at J, with 6 bases in the middle. CDR3 region: CASRQGNTEAFF. As DNA, the CDR3 is TGCGCCAGCAGGCAGGGGAACACTGAAGCTTTCTTT. The entire variable domain, with the rest obtained from reference TRBV5-1 and TRBJ1-1, is as follows: KAGVTQTPRYLIKTRGQQVTLSCSPISGHRSVSWYQQTPGQGLQFLFEYFSETQRNKGNFPGRFSGRQFSNSRSEMNVSTLELGDSALYLCASRQGNTEAFFGQGTRLTVV.

This clonotype has a count of ten or more. The chain uses TRBV7-8 and TRBJ1-5; 7 bases align to TRBD1. With V trimmed by 2 bases and J by 9 bases, 10 bases remained unmatched. Germline-derived CDR1 and CDR2 are SGHVS and FQNEAQ. CDR3 size: 15 residues. The CDR3 protein is CASSLRTGWDRPQHF. The CDR3 nucleotides read TGTGCCAGCAGCTTAAGGACAGGTTGGGATCGGCCCCAGCATTTT.

In its sample, this clonotype was seen many times. This chain links TRBV7-2 with TRBJ1-1; possibly TRBD1 for D (6 bases). The length of the CDR3 is 15 residues. Trimming removed 2 bases from V and 1 base from J, with 11 bases in between. Germline V gene lookup returns CDR1 SGHTA and CDR2 FQGNSA. DNA for the CDR3: TGTGCCAGCAGCTTATATGGCAGGGGGAACACTGAAGCTTTCTTT. Amino acids: CASSLYGRGNTEAFF.

This clonotype was seen a handful of times. V gene TRBV19 combines with J gene TRBJ2-1, with 9 positions matching TRBD1. V lost 3 bases to trimming and J lost 5 bases; unmatched junction nucleotides: 2. Germline CDR1 and CDR2: LNHDA and SQIVND (reference sequence). CDR3 size: 14 residues. The CDR3 reads CASSITGGNNEQFF. The CDR3 DNA reads as TGTGCCAGTAGTATCACAGGGGGCAACAATGAGCAGTTCTTC. Looking up the rest from reference TRBV19 and TRBJ2-1 gives the full variable domain: DGGITQSPKYLFRKEGQNVTLSCEQNLNHDAMYWYRQDPGQGLRLIYYSQIVNDFQKGDIAEGYSVSREKKESFPLTVTSAQKNPTAFYLCASSITGGNNEQFFGPGTRLTVL.

The table lists this clonotype with many counts. This rearrangement joins TRBV12-3 or TRBV12-4 to TRBJ2-1; 8 positions match TRBD1. CDR3 size: 14 residues. V dropped 6 bases and J dropped 8; count of bases not matched to a gene: 9. The CDR3: CASSPTGVWDEQFF. CDR3 in DNA: TGTGCCAGCAGCCCGACAGGGGTTTGGGATGAGCAGTTCTTC.

This clonotype was counted ten times or more. This sequence joins TRBV12-3 or TRBV12-4 and TRBJ1-2, with TRBD1 matching over 7 bases. There are 15 residues in the CDR3. Trimming at V came to 3 bases and at J to 4 bases, leaving 8 bases not matched to a gene. In DNA, the CDR3 is TGTGCCAGCAGTTTCAAAGGGGGCGCGTCCTATGGCTACACCTTC. As protein: CASSFKGGASYGYTF.

Comment on this clonotype: Just one base apart from a much larger clone, this may be a read error. The chain employs TRBV6-1 and TRBJ2-2; D possibly matches TRBD1 or TRBD2 (5 bases each). This CDR3 contains 12 residues. Germline-derived CDR1 and CDR2 are MNHNS and SASEGT. The CDR3: CASSAVRWDLFF. CDR3 coding DNA: TGTGCCAGCAGTGCTGTAAGGTGGGACCTGTTTTTT.

The sample holds many counts of this clonotype. The chain recombines TRBV7-2 with TRBJ2-3; D is unresolved. There are 15 residues in the CDR3. V was clipped by 5 bases and J by 2 bases, with 14 bases between them. Germline lookup yields CDR1 SGHTA and CDR2 FQGNSA. This chain's CDR3 is CASSLDLTPTDTQYF. DNA for the CDR3: TGTGCCAGCAGCCTAGACTTGACTCCCACAGATACGCAGTATTTT.

This clonotype was found many times. Here the CDR3 reads CASSLEGGASTDTQYF. The CDR3 nucleotides read TGTGCCAGCAGCTTAGAGGGCGGGGCTAGCACAGATACGCAGTATTTT. The rearrangement uses TRBV11-1 and TRBJ2-3; tentative D call: TRBD2 (6 bases). V shed 1 base and J shed 0 bases, with 11 bases lying between them. Germline V lookup: CDR1 SGHAT, CDR2 FQDESV (reference sequence). The CDR3 extends over 16 amino acids.

This clonotype was found many times. The chain carries TRBV20-1 and TRBJ2-1, with D unresolved. This CDR3 has 16 residues. Germline assignment: CDR1 DFQATT and CDR2 SNEGSKA (reference sequence). Trimming pared 4 bases from V and 1 base from J, leaving 17 bases between. CDR3 in amino acids: CSATRHSGSSYNEQFF. The CDR3 DNA sequence: TGCAGTGCTACCCGGCATTCAGGATCTTCCTACAATGAGCAGTTCTTC.

This clonotype was seen repeatedly, ten times or more. The chain couples TRBV20-1 to TRBJ1-1; D is perhaps TRBD1 (5 bases). V was shortened by 5 bases and J by 1 base, with 14 bases between the two germline ends. The CDR3 runs to 14 residues. Per germline, CDR1 DFQATT and CDR2 SNEGSKA (reference sequence). The DNA of the CDR3 is TGCAGTGCTCGCCCAGGGCACGCGAACACTGAAGCTTTCTTT. Its protein is CSARPGHANTEAFF.

This clonotype showed up many times. V gene TRBV20-1 combines with J gene TRBJ1-4, with D unresolved. V gave up 6 bases and J gave up 6 bases, with 17 bases separating them. Germline V gene sequence: CDR1 DFQATT, CDR2 SNEGSKA (reference sequence). This CDR3 spans 14 amino acids. The CDR3 nucleotides are TGCAGTGCCACGGCAAGGGCGGTCTATGAAAAACTGTTTTTT. Residues: CSATARAVYEKLFF.

This clonotype was seen many times. The chain uses TRBV5-6 and TRBJ2-4; no definite D call. Germline-derived CDR1 and CDR2 are SGHDT and YYEEEE. The CDR3 sequence is 14 residues long. V was trimmed by 2 bases and J by 0 bases, leaving 6 bases between them. CDR3 region: CASSFILAKNIQYF. CDR3 DNA sequence: TGTGCCAGCAGCTTCATCCTAGCCAAAAACATTCAGTACTTC.

As for this clonotype: Possible read error: a much larger clone is one base away. The chain couples TRBV12-3 or TRBV12-4 to TRBJ2-2; no reliable D call. The CDR3 sequence is 14 residues long. CDR3 amino acids: CASNGPAKAGQLFF. CDR3 sequence (DNA): TGTGCCAGCAACGGGCCCGCCAAAGCCGGGCAGCTGTTTTTT.

There are many counts of this clonotype. V gene TRBV7-2 combines with J gene TRBJ2-5; a weak D match, TRBD1 (6 bases). Between the trimmed V and J ends, which lost 5 bases and 5 bases, there was a span of 18 bases. Germline loops: CDR1 SGHTA, CDR2 FQGNSA. This CDR3 contains 15 residues. CDR3 protein: CASSPQGQRVETQYF. CDR3 DNA: TGTGCCAGCAGCCCACAGGGACAAAGAGTCGAGACCCAGTACTTC.

This clonotype was seen many times. V is TRBV12-3 or TRBV12-4 and J is TRBJ2-3; 8 positions agree with TRBD1. V shed 6 bases and J 4 bases; nucleotides not matched to a gene: 15. The CDR3 extends over 17 amino acids. For the CDR3, the DNA is TGTGCCAGCAGAGAAGGGGCCGACAGGGGCTTTGCAGATACGCAGTATTTT. Encoded protein: CASREGADRGFADTQYF.

This clonotype was seen many times. This CDR3 is CSVGLAGGSTDTQYF. The DNA for the CDR3 is TGCAGCGTTGGTCTAGCGGGGGGAAGCACAGATACGCAGTATTTT. V and J are TRBV29-1 and TRBJ2-3; 11 positions match TRBD2. Per germline, CDR1 SQVTM and CDR2 ANQGSEA. V lost 4 bases and J lost 0; bases outside the gene matches: 3. This CDR3 has 15 amino acids.

This clonotype was counted at least ten times. The J gene is TRBJ1-5, the V gene TRBV9; 8 nucleotides agree with TRBD1. J was trimmed by 5 bases and V by 1 base; bases with no gene match: 8. CDR1 SGDLS and CDR2 YYNGEE come from the germline V gene. The CDR3 is made up of 16 amino acids. CDR3 region: CASSVPRTGNHQPQHF. The CDR3 region has the DNA TGTGCCAGCAGCGTACCCCGGACAGGGAACCATCAGCCCCAGCATTTT.

This clonotype was observed at least ten times. V is TRBV15 and J is TRBJ2-7; either TRBD1 or TRBD2 may supply D (5 bases each). Trimming left V 5 bases short and J 0 bases short, with 14 bases between. Per the germline V gene, CDR1 is LNHNV and CDR2 is YYDKDF (reference sequence). The CDR3 length is 15 residues. The CDR3 sequence: CATSARDPSSYEQYF. The CDR3 DNA reads as TGTGCCACCAGCGCCCGGGACCCCAGCTCCTACGAGCAGTACTTC.

This clonotype was found many times. V is TRBV2 and J is TRBJ2-1; unclear D gene. Between the trimmed V and J ends, which lost 7 bases and 10 bases, there was a span of 17 bases. The CDR3 has 13 residues. Germline V lookup: CDR1 SNHLY, CDR2 FYNNEI. CDR3 protein: CASKGYGGFEQFF. CDR3 nucleotide sequence: TGTGCCAGCAAGGGATACGGCGGCTTCGAGCAGTTCTTC.

This clonotype was counted only a few times. A much larger clone lies a single base off, so this may be a read error. The chain employs TRBV20-1 and TRBJ2-7; D unresolved. CDR1 is DFQATT, CDR2 SNEGSKA, per germline (reference sequence). V lost 5 bases, J lost 0 bases, and 8 bases lay in between. The CDR3 loop spans 12 amino acids. The CDR3 reads CSAADYSYEQYF. CDR3 in DNA: TGCAGTGCTGCTGATTACTCCTACGAGCAGTACTTC.

The table lists this clonotype with many counts. The rearrangement links TRBV7-2 to TRBJ2-1; unclear D gene. There are 14 residues in the CDR3. Trimming took off 1 base at V and 7 bases at J, with 11 bases between the two ends. From germline, CDR1 is SGHTA and CDR2 FQGNSA. The CDR3, as DNA: TGTGCCAGCAGCTTAGATGGGATGGGGAATGAGCAGTTCTTC. Protein: CASSLDGMGNEQFF.

V gene TRBV29-1 combines with J gene TRBJ2-3; weak D call: TRBD1 (6 bases). Trimming removed 4 bases from V and 4 bases from J, with 12 bases in between. Germline V CDR1 and CDR2: SQVTM, ANQGSEA. The CDR3 has 13 amino acids. The CDR3 sequence is CSVAGDTSDTQYF. The CDR3 nucleotides read TGCAGCGTTGCCGGGGACACCTCAGATACGCAGTATTTT.

This clonotype was found many times. The genes are TRBV10-3 and TRBJ1-5, with 9 bases matching TRBD1. Germline loops: CDR1 ENHRY, CDR2 SYGVKD. This CDR3 contains 13 residues. J was trimmed by 5 bases and V by 8 bases; bases with no gene match: 4. The CDR3 DNA is TGTGCCATCTCCGGACAGGGGTATCAGCCCCAGCATTTT. Protein product: CAISGQGYQPQHF.

This clonotype was found many times. This sequence joins TRBV12-3 or TRBV12-4 and TRBJ2-7; D perhaps matches TRBD1 (6 bases). Trimming removed 5 bases from V and 7 bases from J, with 15 bases in between. The CDR3 consists of 13 residues. DNA for the CDR3: TGTGCCAGCAGTGTCCAGGGGTCGAGGGAGCAGTACTTC. It codes for CASSVQGSREQYF.